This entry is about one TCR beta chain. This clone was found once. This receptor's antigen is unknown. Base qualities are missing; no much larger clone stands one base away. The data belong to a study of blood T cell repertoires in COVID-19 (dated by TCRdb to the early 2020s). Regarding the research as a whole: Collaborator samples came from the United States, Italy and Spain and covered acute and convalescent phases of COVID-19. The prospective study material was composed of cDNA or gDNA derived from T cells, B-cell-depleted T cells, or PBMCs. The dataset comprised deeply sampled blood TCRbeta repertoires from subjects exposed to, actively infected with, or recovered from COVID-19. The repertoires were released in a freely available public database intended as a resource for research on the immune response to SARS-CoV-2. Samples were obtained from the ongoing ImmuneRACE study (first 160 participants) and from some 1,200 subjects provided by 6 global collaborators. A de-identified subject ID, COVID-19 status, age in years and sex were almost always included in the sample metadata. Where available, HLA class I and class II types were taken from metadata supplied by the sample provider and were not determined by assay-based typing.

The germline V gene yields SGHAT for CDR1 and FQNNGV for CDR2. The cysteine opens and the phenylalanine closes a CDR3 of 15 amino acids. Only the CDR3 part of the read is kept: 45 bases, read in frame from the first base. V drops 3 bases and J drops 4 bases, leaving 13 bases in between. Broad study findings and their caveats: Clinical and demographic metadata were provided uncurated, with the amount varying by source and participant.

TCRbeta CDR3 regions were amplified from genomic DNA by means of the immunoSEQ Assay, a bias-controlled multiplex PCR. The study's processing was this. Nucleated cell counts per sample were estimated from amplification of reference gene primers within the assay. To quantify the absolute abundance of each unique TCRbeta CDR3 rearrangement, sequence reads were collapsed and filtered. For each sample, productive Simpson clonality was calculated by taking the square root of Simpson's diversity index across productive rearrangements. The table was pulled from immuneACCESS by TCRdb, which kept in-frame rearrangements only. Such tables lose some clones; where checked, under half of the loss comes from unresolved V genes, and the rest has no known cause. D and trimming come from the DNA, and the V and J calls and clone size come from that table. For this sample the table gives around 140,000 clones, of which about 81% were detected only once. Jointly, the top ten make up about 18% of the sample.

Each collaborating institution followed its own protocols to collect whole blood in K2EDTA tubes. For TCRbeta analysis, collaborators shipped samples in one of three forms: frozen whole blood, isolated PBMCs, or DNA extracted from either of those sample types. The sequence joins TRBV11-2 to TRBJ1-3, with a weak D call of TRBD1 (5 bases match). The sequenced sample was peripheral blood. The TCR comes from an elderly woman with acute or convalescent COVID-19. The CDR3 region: CASSLTGGGGNTIYF. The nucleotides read TGTGCCAGCAGCTTGACGGGGGGTGGCGGAAACACCATATATTTT.